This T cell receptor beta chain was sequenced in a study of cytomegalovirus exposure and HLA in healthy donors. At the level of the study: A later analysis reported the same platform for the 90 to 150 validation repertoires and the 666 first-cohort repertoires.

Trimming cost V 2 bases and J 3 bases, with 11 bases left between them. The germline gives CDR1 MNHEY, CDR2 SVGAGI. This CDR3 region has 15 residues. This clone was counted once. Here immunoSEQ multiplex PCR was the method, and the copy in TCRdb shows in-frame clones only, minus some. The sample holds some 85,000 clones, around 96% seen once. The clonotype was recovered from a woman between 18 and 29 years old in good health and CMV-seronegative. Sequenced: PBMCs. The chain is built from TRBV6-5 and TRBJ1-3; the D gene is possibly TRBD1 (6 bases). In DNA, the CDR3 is TGTGCCAGCAGTTACGGGGGCGCATATGGAAACACCATATATTTT. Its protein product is CASSYGGAYGNTIYF.